This TCR beta chain was found in a study of cytomegalovirus exposure and HLA in healthy donors. Study-level points and caveats: Later on, an analysis showed TCR association rates differing by HLA locus, with DRB1 the most and HLA-C the fewest. The study assumed roughly uniform donor sequencing depth for presence/absence analyses. Reportedly, diagnosis of cytomegalovirus status by the classifier showed high specificity and sensitivity. Later genetic work tied a missense DCLRE1C variant to beta-chain V and J trimming.

Remarks on this clone: Its antigen is as yet unknown.

PCR employed 60 Vbeta and 13 Jbeta primers. TCRdb keeps only in-frame clones here, not all; method: immunoSEQ multiplex PCR. Among more than 95,000 clones, roughly 74% were seen once, and the ten largest hold about 4%. The J segment lost 6 bases and the V segment lost 3 bases, leaving 3 bases of the junction unmatched. This CDR3 is 15 amino acids long. Germline CDR1 reads SGHKS; CDR2 reads YYEKEE (reference sequence). This clonotype was sampled from a woman in her forties or fifties in good health and CMV-seropositive. The chain combines TRBV5-5 with TRBJ2-2; 12 positions agree with TRBD1. The sample was PBMCs. In nucleotides, the CDR3 is TGTGCCAGCAGCTCCGGGACAGGGGGCTCCGGGGAGCTGTTTTTT. Residues: CASSSGTGGSGELFF.